This is a list of T cell receptor beta chains from one sample in a study of cytomegalovirus exposure and HLA in healthy donors. The data were produced by immunoSEQ multiplex PCR, yet TCRdb's version contains in-frame clones alone and is incomplete. This table holds some 170,000 clones, around three quarters found once. The source material was PBMCs. The receptors were sampled from a woman in her thirties in good health and CMV-seronegative. Each CDR3 is given with its conserved first and last residue. D genes are given only for firm matches. The size entry is marked missing in some rows and otherwise reads once, few, many or a size class.

V	D	J	size	DNA	CDR3
TRBV7-2	TRBD2	TRBJ2-2	.	TGTGCCAGCAGCCCCGAGGGACTAGTTGGCGGGGAGCTGTTTTTT	CASSPEGLVGGELFF
TRBV9	TRBD1	TRBJ2-1	.	TGTGCCAGCAGCGAACAGGGGGCTCCTTACAATGAGCAGTTCTTC	CASSEQGAPYNEQFF
TRBV18	.	TRBJ1-5	few	TGTGCCAGCTCACCCGGACAGCAAAATCAGCCCCAGCATTTT	CASSPGQQNQPQHF
TRBV7-8	TRBD1	TRBJ2-1	.	TGTGTAAACAGGGGCTACAATGAGCAGTTCTTC	CVNRGYNEQFF
TRBV7-2	TRBD1	TRBJ1-3	.	TGTGCCAGCAGCGCCATCGACAGGGAGGACACCATATATTTT	CASSAIDREDTIYF
TRBV29-1	.	TRBJ2-3	once	TGCAGCGTTGAAGTCGGGAGCACAGATACGCAGTATTTT	CSVEVGSTDTQYF
TRBV6-9	TRBD2	TRBJ2-3	.	TGTGCCAGCAGTTATGAGTCGGCGGGAGGCACAGATACGCAGTATTTT	CASSYESAGGTDTQYF
TRBV9	TRBD1	TRBJ1-4	.	TGTGCCAGCAGCGTAGTAGGGGACAGGGGCCCCGTCGGGAAACTGTTTTTT	CASSVVGDRGPVGKLFF
TRBV7-2	.	TRBJ2-3	.	TGTGCCAGCAGCAGAAGACAACCGGCAGATACGCAGTATTTT	CASSRRQPADTQYF
TRBV6-7	TRBD2	TRBJ2-3	.	TGTGCCAGCAGTTACGAGGGGACTAGCGGGAGGGGAAGCACAGATACGCAGTATTTT	CASSYEGTSGRGSTDTQYF
TRBV5-1	.	TRBJ1-1	.	TGCGCCAGCACCTCGGCGGAGAACACTGAAGCTTTCTTT	CASTSAENTEAFF
TRBV7-6	TRBD1	TRBJ2-2	.	TGTGCCAGCGACAGGGCGAACACCGGGGAGCTGTTTTTT	CASDRANTGELFF
TRBV5-1	TRBD1	TRBJ2-7	.	TGCGCCAGCAGCACGGACAGGGGGGACTACGAGCAGTACTTC	CASSTDRGDYEQYF
TRBV7-6	TRBD2	TRBJ2-3	.	TGTGCCAGCAGCTTAACCCCAGTGGGACTAGCGGGGTACACAGATACGCAGTATTTT	CASSLTPVGLAGYTDTQYF
TRBV30	.	TRBJ2-7	.	TGTGCCTGGAGTCTCTCTCCGGGGAAGGCGTGGGAGCAGTACTTC	CAWSLSPGKAWEQYF
TRBV4-1	.	TRBJ2-1	few	TGCGCCAGCAGCCAAGATCATCGGGTAGAGCAGTTCTTC	CASSQDHRVEQFF
TRBV5-1	TRBD2	TRBJ2-7	.	TGCGCCAGCAGCTTCGAAAGCGGGGGGCCTATATCCTACGAGCAGTACTTC	CASSFESGGPISYEQYF
TRBV19	.	TRBJ1-2	.	TGTGCCAGTAGTACTCCGTACAGGGATGATGGCTACACCTTC	CASSTPYRDDGYTF
TRBV9	TRBD1	TRBJ2-2	.	TGTGCCAGCAGCGTAGGGACAGGGGATTCGTCCGGGGAGCTGTTTTTT	CASSVGTGDSSGELFF
TRBV19	TRBD2	TRBJ2-3	.	TGTGCCAGTAGTACCATAGCGGGAGATTCAGATACGCAGTATTTT	CASSTIAGDSDTQYF
TRBV5-6	.	TRBJ1-5	few	TGTGCCAGCAGCTTACAAGACAATCAGCCCCAGCATTTT	CASSLQDNQPQHF
TRBV5-8	TRBD1	TRBJ1-4	.	TGTGCCAGCAGCCCCAGGGGGCTTGAAAAACTGTTTTTT	CASSPRGLEKLFF
TRBV27	.	TRBJ1-6	.	TGTGCCAGCAAAGGGCCCAGGGGTGGGAATTCACCCCTCCACTTT	CASKGPRGGNSPLHF
TRBV7-6	.	TRBJ2-2	.	TGTGCCAGCAGCGGGAGGACGGGCAACACCGGGGAGCTGTTTTTT	CASSGRTGNTGELFF
TRBV7-9	.	TRBJ1-1	.	TGTTCCAGCAGCTCACAGGGGAACACTGAAGCTTTCTTT	CSSSSQGNTEAFF
TRBV28	.	TRBJ2-1	.	TGTGCCAGCAGTCCCAGGACTCCGCCCATTCTGTTCTTC	CASSPRTPPILFF